These 9 T cell receptor beta chains came from one sample sequenced in a study of blood T cells in healthy people across ages. Sample-barcoded 5' priming and a J-beta primer mix drove a second PCR of about 6 to 12 cycles. TCRdb re-derived calls from the 5' RACE reads in MiXCR, one entry per CDR3 protein. The sample consists of about 1,400,000 distinct CDR3 sequences, 40% to 50% of them appearing once. The source material was blood. These TCRs come from a woman between 18 and 29 years old in good health.

This chain connects TRBV20-1 to TRBJ2-1; D gene unclear. Germline CDR1 and CDR2: DFQATT and SNEGSKA (reference sequence). Trimming removed 4 bases from V and 0 bases from J, with 10 bases in between. The CDR3 extends over 14 amino acids. CDR3 amino acids: CSATTEPSYNEQFF. The CDR3 DNA is TGCAGTGCTACTACAGAGCCCTCCTACAATGAGCAGTTCTTC.

This clonotype was recorded a few times. The chain joins TRBV12-3 or TRBV12-4 to TRBJ1-2; tentatively, D is TRBD1 (5 bases). Trimming left V 3 bases short and J 7 bases short, with 12 bases between. The CDR3 has 13 amino acids. CDR3 in amino acids: CASSFGGSSGYTF. The CDR3 DNA reads TGTGCCAGCAGTTTCGGGGGATCGAGTGGCTACACCTTC.

In this sample, this clonotype turned up a few times. V is TRBV6-4 and J is TRBJ2-1; D ambiguous. Germline V CDR1 and CDR2: MRHNA, SNTAGT. The germline V and J ends were trimmed by 3 bases and 8 bases, with 14 bases remaining between them. CDR3 size: 14 residues. CDR3 sequence reads: CASSDASRAYEQFF. The CDR3 DNA sequence: TGTGCCAGCAGTGATGCATCCCGGGCTTATGAGCAGTTCTTC.

The chain couples TRBV28 to TRBJ2-7; the match to TRBD1 covers 9 bases. In germline, CDR1 is MDHEN, CDR2 SYDVKM. V dropped 5 bases and J dropped 0; count of bases not matched to a gene: 11. This CDR3 is 17 amino acids long. This chain's CDR3 is CASSMTGGRGGSYEQYF. The DNA for the CDR3 is TGTGCCAGCAGTATGACAGGGGGGAGAGGGGGCTCCTACGAGCAGTACTTC. The full variable domain, completed using reference TRBV28 and TRBJ2-7, is DVKVTQSSRYLVKRTGEKVFLECVQDMDHENMFWYRQDPGLGLRLIYFSYDVKMKEKGDIPEGYSVSREKKERFSLILESASTNQTSMYLCASSMTGGRGGSYEQYFGPGTRLTVT.

The CDR3 coding sequence is TGCGCCAGCAGCCAAGTGAAGGGGGAAAATCAGCCCCAGCATTTT. Its protein product is CASSQVKGENQPQHF. The chain links TRBV4-1 to TRBJ1-5, with D possibly TRBD1 on 6 matching bases. This CDR3 comprises 15 residues. The germline CDR1 and CDR2 sequences are MGHRA and YSYEKL. Trimming took off 1 base at V and 4 bases at J, with 11 bases between the two ends.

This clonotype was observed a few times. The rearrangement joins TRBV6-5 to TRBJ2-3, with 9 bases identical to TRBD2. CDR3 length: 16 residues. Germline CDR1 MNHEY, CDR2 SVGAGI. Unmatched junction bases numbered 3, after V lost 0 bases and J lost 2 bases. The CDR3 here is CASSYSASGATDTQYF. CDR3 DNA: TGTGCCAGCAGTTACTCCGCTAGCGGGGCCACAGATACGCAGTATTTT.

This clonotype has a single count. This sequence joins TRBV11-2 and TRBJ1-1, with D possibly matching TRBD1 (5 bases). The CDR3 is 13 amino acids. CDR1 is SGHAT and CDR2 is FQNNGV in the germline V gene. V shed 6 bases and J shed 7 bases, with 15 bases lying between them. The CDR3 DNA follows: TGTGCCAGCAGGCTCGGGGGAGGTGGTGAAGCTTTCTTT. This encodes CASRLGGGGEAFF.

This clonotype was recorded once. V gene TRBV29-1 combines with J gene TRBJ2-1; 9 nucleotides line up with TRBD1. Germline values: CDR1 SQVTM, CDR2 ANQGSEA. There are 16 residues in the CDR3. J was trimmed by 10 bases and V by 6 bases; bases with no gene match: 19. This chain's CDR3 is CSVGSPGTGKTYEQFF. The CDR3 bases are TGCAGCGTCGGATCGCCCGGGACAGGGAAGACCTACGAGCAGTTCTTC.

To note about this clonotype: The junction and the germline gene differ at one end; a read error may be behind it. V is TRBV20-1 and J is TRBJ1-1; D perhaps matches TRBD1 (6 bases). Germline CDR1 reads DFQATT; CDR2 reads SNEGSKA (reference sequence). This CDR3 spans 14 amino acids. In nucleotides, the CDR3 is TGCAGTGCAAGAGCGATGTCCAGGGGTGGTGAAGCTTTCTTT. Translated: CSARAMSRGGEAFF.